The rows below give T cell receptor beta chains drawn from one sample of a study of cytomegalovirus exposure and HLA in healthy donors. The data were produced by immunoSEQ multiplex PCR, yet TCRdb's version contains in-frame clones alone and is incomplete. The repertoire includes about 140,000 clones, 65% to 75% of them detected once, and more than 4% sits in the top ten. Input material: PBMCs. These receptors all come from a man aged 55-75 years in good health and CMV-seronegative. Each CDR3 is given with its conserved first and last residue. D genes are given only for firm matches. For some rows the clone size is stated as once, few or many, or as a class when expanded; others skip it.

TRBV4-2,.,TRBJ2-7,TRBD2,TGTGCCAGCAGCCAAGATTTGTCAGCGGGACCCTACGAGCAGTACTTC,CASSQDLSAGPYEQYF
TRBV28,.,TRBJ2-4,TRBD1,TGTGCCAGCAGTTCCCCCGGGACAGGGGCTCACATTCAGTACTTC,CASSSPGTGAHIQYF
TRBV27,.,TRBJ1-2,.,TGTGCCAGCAGTTCCCCCGAGGGAACGTATGGCTACACCTTC,CASSSPEGTYGYTF
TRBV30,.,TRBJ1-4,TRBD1,TGTGCCTGGAGGGACAGGGGGCAGACTAATGAAAAACTGTTTTTT,CAWRDRGQTNEKLFF
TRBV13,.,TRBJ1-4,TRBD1,TGTGCCAGCAGCTTAGGGGGACAGGTCAGCGGGGAAAAACTGTTTTTT,CASSLGGQVSGEKLFF
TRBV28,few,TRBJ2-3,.,TGTGCCAGCAGTTCCCTCGAGGGAGCCCGAGATACGCAGTATTTT,CASSSLEGARDTQYF
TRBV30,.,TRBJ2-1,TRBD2,TGTGCCTGGAATAAGGCGGGACCCGGGGGGTACAATGAGCAGTTCTTC,CAWNKAGPGGYNEQFF
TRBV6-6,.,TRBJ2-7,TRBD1,TGTGCCAGCAGCCCACCCTCCGGGACAGGGTCCTACGAGCAGTACTTC,CASSPPSGTGSYEQYF
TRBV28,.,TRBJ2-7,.,TGTGCCAGCAGTTTGTTGAGCTCCTACGAGCAGTACTTC,CASSLLSSYEQYF
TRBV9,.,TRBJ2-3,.,TGTGCCAGCAGCGGGGGCCCTAGCACAGATACGCAGTATTTT,CASSGGPSTDTQYF
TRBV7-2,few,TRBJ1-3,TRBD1,TGTGCCAGCAGCTTAGACGGGACAGCCTCTGGAAACACCATATATTTT,CASSLDGTASGNTIYF